This T cell receptor beta chain was captured in a study of control samples from healthy donors and cancer patients. Here immunoSEQ multiplex PCR was the method, and the copy in TCRdb shows in-frame clones only, minus some. The table lists some 150,000 clones, 96% of them singletons. Germline values: CDR1 ENHRY, CDR2 SYGVKD. V dropped 2 bases and J dropped 4 bases, with 14 bases sitting between them. This CDR3 has 15 residues. V usage is TRBV10-3 and J usage is TRBJ1-2, with D perhaps TRBD1 (5 bases). The source of this sequence is a woman aged 25 to 39 in good health. Sequencing was done on a sample of blood. The chain's CDR3 is CAISENQGGGYGYTF. The CDR3 bases are TGTGCCATCAGTGAGAATCAGGGAGGAGGCTATGGCTACACCTTC.